By sample fraction, the clone carrying this TCR beta chain is medium-sized. The same CDR3 arises from other DNA sequences in this sample as well. Sequencing was performed with immunoSEQ multiplex PCR; in TCRdb, only in-frame clones are kept and a portion is missing. The sample lists around 700,000 clones; 60% to 75% were seen once. This sample was included in a study of shared clonotypes between healthy human individuals. The germline V gene encodes CDR1 SGHRS and CDR2 YFSETQ. V shed 2 bases, J shed 7 bases, and the junction held 4 bases outside the gene matches. The length of the CDR3 is 13 residues.

The source of this sequence is a woman aged 25 to 39 in good health. Sequencing input: memory CD4+ T cells sorted from blood. Subset here: CD45RA-negative fraction. The chain has TRBV5-1 and TRBJ2-5; 8 bases map to TRBD1. Here the CDR3 reads CASSFGQGGTQYF. The CDR3 coding sequence is TGCGCCAGCAGCTTCGGACAGGGAGGGACCCAGTACTTC.